Shown below are 22 T cell receptor beta chains from a single sample sequenced in a study of blood T cell repertoires in COVID-19. Some clones are missing from TCRdb's copy, which holds only in-frame ones; the method was immunoSEQ multiplex PCR. The data contain 300,000 to 350,000 clones, almost 90% of them singletons. Specimen: PBMCs or T cells enriched from blood (not recorded which). The receptors originated from a young woman with acute COVID-19.

This clone was counted a single time. The gene calls are TRBV7-9 and TRBJ2-7; 7 nucleotides line up with TRBD1. The CDR3 runs 14 residues. The V gene's germline CDR1 is SEHNR and CDR2 FQNEAQ (reference sequence). V lost 3 bases, J lost 4 bases, and 6 bases stayed unmatched. The CDR3 spells CASSFDLQGYEQYF. CDR3 coding DNA: TGTGCCAGCAGCTTCGATCTACAGGGGTACGAGCAGTACTTC.

The chain uses TRBV19 and TRBJ1-2, with D maybe TRBD1 (6 bases). Germline assignment: CDR1 LNHDA and CDR2 SQIVND (reference sequence). CDR3 length: 13 residues. Between the trimmed V and J ends, which lost 6 bases and 4 bases, there was a span of 12 bases. CDR3 in DNA: TGTGCCAGTAGCTCCACAGGGATCTATGGCTACACCTTC. It translates to CASSSTGIYGYTF.

V usage is TRBV19 and J usage is TRBJ1-3; maybe TRBD1 (6 bases). Trimming cost V 0 bases and J 4 bases, with 13 bases left between them. The V gene's germline CDR1 is LNHDA and CDR2 SQIVND (reference sequence). This CDR3 is built from 16 residues. In DNA form, the CDR3 reads TGTGCCAGTAGTATAGAAGGGACATGGTGGGGAAACACCATATATTTT. Its protein product is CASSIEGTWWGNTIYF.

This chain connects TRBV19 to TRBJ1-1; no clear D gene. The V end lost 6 bases, the J end lost 6 bases, and 11 bases lay between the germline ends. The germline V gene encodes CDR1 LNHDA and CDR2 SQIVND (reference sequence). The CDR3 totals 12 residues. The CDR3 reads CASSTLPSEAFF. CDR3 nucleotides: TGTGCCAGTAGCACATTACCCTCTGAAGCTTTCTTT.

The V gene is TRBV28, the J gene TRBJ1-2, with D uncertain. This CDR3 is built from 16 residues. V was clipped by 3 bases and J by 4 bases, with 18 bases between them. Germline-derived CDR1 and CDR2 are MDHEN and SYDVKM. The chain's CDR3 is CASSLKRGLWGYGYTF. CDR3 bases: TGTGCCAGCAGTTTGAAGAGAGGGCTGTGGGGCTATGGCTACACCTTC.

This chain links TRBV18 with TRBJ2-1; 7 bases line up with TRBD2. The CDR3 totals 15 residues. V was pared by 6 bases and J by 3 bases, with 8 bases of the junction left unmatched. CDR1 is KGHSH, CDR2 LQKENI, per germline. The CDR3 here is CASSLTSDLYNEQFF. In nucleotides, the CDR3 is TGTGCCAGCTCCCTAACTAGCGACCTCTACAATGAGCAGTTCTTC.

Of note for this clone: The sample contains more than one DNA sequence encoding this CDR3. J is TRBJ2-7 and V is TRBV18; unclear D gene. The CDR3 runs to 12 residues. CDR1 is KGHSH, CDR2 LQKENI, per germline. Trimming removed 3 bases at V and 0 bases at J, with 3 bases between. CDR3 sequence: CASSPSSYEQYF. The CDR3 bases are TGTGCCAGCTCACCGAGCTCCTACGAGCAGTACTTC. The full variable domain, in which reference TRBV18 and TRBJ2-7 provide the parts outside the CDR3, is NAGVMQNPRHLVRRRGQEARLRCSPMKGHSHVYWYRQLPEEGLKFMVYLQKENIIDESGMPKERFSAEFPKEGPSILRIQQVVRGDSAAYFCASSPSSYEQYFGPGTRLTVT.

This clone was found once. Other DNA sequences from this sample encode an identical CDR3 as well. CDR3 nucleotides: TGTGCCACCGGACAGGGCTATGGCTACACCTTC. Its protein is CATGQGYGYTF. The V and J genes are TRBV24-1 and TRBJ1-2; TRBD1 aligns across 8 bases. The CDR3 runs to 11 residues. Germline lookup yields CDR1 KGHDR and CDR2 SFDVKD. J gave up 4 bases and V 9 bases, and 0 bases lay outside the gene matches.

The chain carries TRBV4-1 and TRBJ1-2; no firm D call. Germline V gives CDR1 MGHRA, CDR2 YSYEKL. The ends were cut back, 0 bases at V and 1 base at J, with 9 bases in the middle. The CDR3 runs 15 residues. CDR3 in DNA: TGCGCCAGCAGCCAAGAGCAGGTGGTTAACTATGGCTACACCTTC. Translated, it gives CASSQEQVVNYGYTF.

The chain has TRBV28 and TRBJ1-4; tentatively, D is TRBD1 (6 bases). V gave up 4 bases and J gave up 11 bases, with 23 bases separating them. The CDR3 covers 16 residues. Germline loops: CDR1 MDHEN, CDR2 SYDVKM. The CDR3 spells CASSWFEGGARRKLFF. CDR3 nucleotides: TGTGCCAGCAGTTGGTTCGAGGGGGGGGCCAGGCGGAAACTGTTTTTT.

V is TRBV6-7 and J is TRBJ1-4; 7 positions match TRBD1. TRBV6-7 has ORF status, its function being uncertain. The ends lost 4 bases at V and 13 bases at J; junction bases unmatched: 15. The CDR3 spans 15 residues. CDR3 residues: CASSSEGGVRFVLFF. The CDR3 DNA follows: TGTGCCAGCAGTTCCGAAGGGGGCGTGAGATTTGTACTGTTTTTT.

The rearrangement joins TRBV6-4 to TRBJ2-7, with TRBD1 matching over 11 bases. The CDR3 totals 15 residues. Trimming at V came to 3 bases and at J to 5 bases, leaving 6 bases not matched to a gene. Germline V CDR1 and CDR2: MRHNA, SNTAGT. CDR3 amino acids: CASSDPGQGVHEQYF. Here the CDR3 DNA reads TGTGCCAGCAGTGATCCGGGACAGGGGGTTCACGAGCAGTACTTC.

This rearrangement joins TRBV5-1 to TRBJ2-3; no reliable D call. The CDR3 covers 14 residues. Germline CDR1 reads SGHRS; CDR2 reads YFSETQ. Trimming took 1 base from V and 0 from J, leaving 6 bases between them. The CDR3 DNA sequence: TGCGCCAGCAGCTTGACAGATAGCACAGATACGCAGTATTTT. Its protein is CASSLTDSTDTQYF.

This chain uses TRBV15 with TRBJ1-2; 10 bases align to TRBD1. Unmatched junction bases numbered 8, after V lost 5 bases and J lost 8 bases. The germline gives CDR1 LNHNV, CDR2 YYDKDF (reference sequence). The CDR3 loop spans 14 amino acids. CDR3 nucleotide sequence: TGTGCCACCAGCGGAGGGGGGACAGGGGTGGGCTACACCTTC. This sequence encodes CATSGGGTGVGYTF.

This chain links TRBV11-2 with TRBJ2-1; 9 bases match TRBD2. The CDR3 sequence is 16 residues long. Germline lookup yields CDR1 SGHAT and CDR2 FQNNGV. V was clipped by 1 base and J by 4 bases; unmatched bases: 5. CDR3 sequence: CASSLGAGGTYNEQFF. The CDR3 region has the DNA TGTGCCAGCAGCTTAGGTGCGGGAGGGACTTACAATGAGCAGTTCTTC. The full variable domain, in which reference TRBV11-2 and TRBJ2-1 provide the parts outside the CDR3, is EAGVAQSPRYKIIEKRQSVAFWCNPISGHATLYWYQQILGQGPKLLIQFQNNGVVDDSQLPKDRFSAERLKGVDSTLKIQPAKLEDSAVYLCASSLGAGGTYNEQFFGPGTRLTVL.

The chain links TRBV4-1 to TRBJ1-2; unclear D gene. The V and J ends lost 3 bases and 4 bases respectively, with 18 bases between them. Germline assignment: CDR1 MGHRA and CDR2 YSYEKL. CDR3 length: 16 amino acids. CDR3 amino acids: CASSQEGIWESYGYTF. CDR3 bases: TGCGCCAGCAGCCAGGAAGGTATATGGGAGAGCTATGGCTACACCTTC.

This chain connects TRBV28 to TRBJ2-6, with unresolved D. The ends were cut back, 3 bases at V and 1 base at J, with 16 bases in the middle. This CDR3 contains 18 residues. The germline V gene encodes CDR1 MDHEN and CDR2 SYDVKM. CDR3 DNA sequence: TGTGCCAGCAGTTTGTTCTATCGACTTGGATCTGGGGCCAACGTCCTGACTTTC. Amino acid sequence: CASSLFYRLGSGANVLTF. Full variable domain (outside the CDR3, taken from reference TRBV28 and TRBJ2-6): DVKVTQSSRYLVKRTGEKVFLECVQDMDHENMFWYRQDPGLGLRLIYFSYDVKMKEKGDIPEGYSVSREKKERFSLILESASTNQTSMYLCASSLFYRLGSGANVLTFGAGSRLTVL.

The chain couples TRBV27 to TRBJ1-2; a weak D match, TRBD1 (6 bases). Germline loops: CDR1 MNHEY, CDR2 SMNVEV (reference sequence). The CDR3 totals 15 residues. With 0 bases removed from V and 4 bases from J, the gap between germline ends came to 12 bases. CDR3 coding DNA: TGTGCCAGCAGTTTATCACACAGGGTGGGCTATGGCTACACCTTC. Protein sequence: CASSLSHRVGYGYTF.

The gene calls are TRBV27 and TRBJ1-6; D is unresolved. The germline V and J ends were trimmed by 2 bases and 7 bases, with 6 bases remaining between them. The germline V gene encodes CDR1 MNHEY and CDR2 SMNVEV (reference sequence). The CDR3 contains 13 residues. CDR3 region: CASSLTVNSPLHF. CDR3 DNA sequence: TGTGCCAGCAGTTTAACAGTAAATTCACCCCTCCACTTT.

This chain connects TRBV7-9 to TRBJ2-1; D perhaps matches TRBD2 (6 bases). The CDR3 consists of 18 residues. CDR1 is SEHNR and CDR2 is FQNEAQ in the germline V gene (reference sequence). V was cut by 5 bases and J by 2 bases, with 22 bases left in between. As DNA, the CDR3 is TGTGCCAGCAGCATGCCTCGAGGAGGGATGACAGCCTACAATGAGCAGTTCTTC. Its translation is CASSMPRGGMTAYNEQFF.

V and J are TRBV9 and TRBJ1-1; TRBD1 matches 8 bases. Trimming cost V 3 bases and J 1 base; bases outside gene matches: 14. The CDR3 sequence is 18 residues long. The V gene's germline CDR1 is SGDLS and CDR2 YYNGEE. In DNA, the CDR3 is TGTGCCAGCAGCGCCCCCGGACAGGGTAGTTGGGAGAACACTGAAGCTTTCTTT. This sequence encodes CASSAPGQGSWENTEAFF.

This chain joins TRBV24-1 and TRBJ1-5; D perhaps matches TRBD1 (6 bases). The V end was cut by 7 bases, the J end by 7 bases, with 10 bases between. The CDR3 runs 12 residues. Germline CDR1 is KGHDR and CDR2 is SFDVKD. This CDR3 reads CATRTQGQPQHF. CDR3 coding DNA: TGTGCCACCAGGACACAGGGACAGCCCCAGCATTTT.